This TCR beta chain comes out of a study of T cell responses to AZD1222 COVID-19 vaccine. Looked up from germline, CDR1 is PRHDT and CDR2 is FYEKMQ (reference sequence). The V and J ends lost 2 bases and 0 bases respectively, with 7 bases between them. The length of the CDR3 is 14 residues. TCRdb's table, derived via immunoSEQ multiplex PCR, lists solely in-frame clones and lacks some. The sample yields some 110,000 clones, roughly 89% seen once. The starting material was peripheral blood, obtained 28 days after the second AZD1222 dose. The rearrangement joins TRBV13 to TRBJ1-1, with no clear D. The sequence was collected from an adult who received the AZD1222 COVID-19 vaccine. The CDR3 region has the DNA TGTGCCAGCAGCTTATCTAGGCTGAACACTGAAGCTTTCTTT. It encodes CASSLSRLNTEAFF.